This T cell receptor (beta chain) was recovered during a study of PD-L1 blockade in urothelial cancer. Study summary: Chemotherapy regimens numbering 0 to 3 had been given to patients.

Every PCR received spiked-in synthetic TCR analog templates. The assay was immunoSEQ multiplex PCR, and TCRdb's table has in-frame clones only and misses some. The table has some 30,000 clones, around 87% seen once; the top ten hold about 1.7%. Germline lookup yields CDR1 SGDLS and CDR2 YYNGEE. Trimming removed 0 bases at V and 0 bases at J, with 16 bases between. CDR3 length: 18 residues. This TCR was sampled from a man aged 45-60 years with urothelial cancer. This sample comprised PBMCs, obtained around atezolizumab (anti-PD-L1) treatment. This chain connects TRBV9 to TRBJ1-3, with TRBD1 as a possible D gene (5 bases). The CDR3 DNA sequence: TGTGCCAGCAGCGTAGGGGCACAGGCCTCTCTCTCTGGAAACACCATATATTTT. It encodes CASSVGAQASLSGNTIYF.